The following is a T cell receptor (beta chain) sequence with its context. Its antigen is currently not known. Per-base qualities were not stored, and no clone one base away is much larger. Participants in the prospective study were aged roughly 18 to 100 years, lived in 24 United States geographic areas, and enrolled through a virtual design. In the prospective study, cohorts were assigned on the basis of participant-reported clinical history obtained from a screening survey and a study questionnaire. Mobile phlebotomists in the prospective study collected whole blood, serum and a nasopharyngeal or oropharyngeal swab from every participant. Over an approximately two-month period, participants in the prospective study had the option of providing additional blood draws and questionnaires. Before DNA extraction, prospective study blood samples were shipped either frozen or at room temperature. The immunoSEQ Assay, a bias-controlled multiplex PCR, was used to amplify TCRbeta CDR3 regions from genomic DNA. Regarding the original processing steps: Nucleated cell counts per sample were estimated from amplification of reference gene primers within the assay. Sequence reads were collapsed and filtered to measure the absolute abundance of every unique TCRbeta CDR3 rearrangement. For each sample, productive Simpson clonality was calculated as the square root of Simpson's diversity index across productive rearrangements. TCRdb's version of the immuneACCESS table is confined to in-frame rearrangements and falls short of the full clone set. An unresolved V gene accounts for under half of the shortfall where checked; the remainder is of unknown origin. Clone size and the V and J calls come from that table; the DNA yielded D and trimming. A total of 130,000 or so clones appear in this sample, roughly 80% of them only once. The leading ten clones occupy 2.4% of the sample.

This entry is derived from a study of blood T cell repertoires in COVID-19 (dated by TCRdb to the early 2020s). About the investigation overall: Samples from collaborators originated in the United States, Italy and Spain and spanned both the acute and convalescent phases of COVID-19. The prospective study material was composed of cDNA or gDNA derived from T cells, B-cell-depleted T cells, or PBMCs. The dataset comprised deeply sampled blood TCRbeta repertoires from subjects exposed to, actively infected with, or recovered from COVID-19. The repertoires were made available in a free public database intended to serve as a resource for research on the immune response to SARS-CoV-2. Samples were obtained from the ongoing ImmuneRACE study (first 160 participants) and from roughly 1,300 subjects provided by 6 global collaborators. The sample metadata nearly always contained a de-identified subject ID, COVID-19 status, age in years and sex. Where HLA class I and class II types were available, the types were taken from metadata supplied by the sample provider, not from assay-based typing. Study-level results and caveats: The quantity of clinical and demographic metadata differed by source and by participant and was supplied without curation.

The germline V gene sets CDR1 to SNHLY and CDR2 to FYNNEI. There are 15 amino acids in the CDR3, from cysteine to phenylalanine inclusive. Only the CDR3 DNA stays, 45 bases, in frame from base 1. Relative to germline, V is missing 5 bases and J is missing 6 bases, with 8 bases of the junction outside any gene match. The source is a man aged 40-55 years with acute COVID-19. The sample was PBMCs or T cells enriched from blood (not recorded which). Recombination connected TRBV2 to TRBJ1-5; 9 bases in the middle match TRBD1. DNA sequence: TGTGCCAGCAGTCCGGACAGGGGAAGGGGTCAGCCCCAGCATTTT. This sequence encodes CASSPDRGRGQPQHF.